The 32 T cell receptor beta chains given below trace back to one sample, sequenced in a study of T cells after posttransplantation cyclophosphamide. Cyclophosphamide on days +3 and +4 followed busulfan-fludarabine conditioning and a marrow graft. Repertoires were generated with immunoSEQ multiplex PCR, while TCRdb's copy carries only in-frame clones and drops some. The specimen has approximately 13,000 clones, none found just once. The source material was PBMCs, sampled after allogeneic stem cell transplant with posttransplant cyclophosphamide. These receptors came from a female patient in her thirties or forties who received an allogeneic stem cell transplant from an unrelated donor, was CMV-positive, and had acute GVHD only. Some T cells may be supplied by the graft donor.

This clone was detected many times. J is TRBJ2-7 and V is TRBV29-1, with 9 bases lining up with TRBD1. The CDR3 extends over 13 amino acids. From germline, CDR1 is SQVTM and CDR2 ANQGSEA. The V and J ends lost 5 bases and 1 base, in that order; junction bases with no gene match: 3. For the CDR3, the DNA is TGCAGCGTTAGACAGGGGGGGTCCTACGAGCAGTACTTC. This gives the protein CSVRQGGSYEQYF.

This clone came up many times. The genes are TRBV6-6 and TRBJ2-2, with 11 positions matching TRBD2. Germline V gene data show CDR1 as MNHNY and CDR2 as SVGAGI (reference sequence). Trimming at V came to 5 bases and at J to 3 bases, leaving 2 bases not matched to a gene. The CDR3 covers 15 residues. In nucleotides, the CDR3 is TGTGCCAGCAGTCTAGCGGGAGGCCACACCGGGGAGCTGTTTTTT. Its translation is CASSLAGGHTGELFF.

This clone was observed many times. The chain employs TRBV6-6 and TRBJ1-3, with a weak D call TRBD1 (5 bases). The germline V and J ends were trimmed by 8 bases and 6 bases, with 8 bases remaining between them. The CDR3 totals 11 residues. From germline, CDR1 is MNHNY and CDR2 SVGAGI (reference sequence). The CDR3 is CASAGQNTIYF. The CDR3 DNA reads TGTGCCAGCGCAGGGCAAAACACCATATATTTT.

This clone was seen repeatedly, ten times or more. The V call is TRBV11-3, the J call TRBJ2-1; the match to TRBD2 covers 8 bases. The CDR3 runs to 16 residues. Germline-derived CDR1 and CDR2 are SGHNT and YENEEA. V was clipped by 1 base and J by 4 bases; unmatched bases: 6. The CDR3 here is CASSLGAGGIYNEQFF. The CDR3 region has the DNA TGTGCCAGCAGCTTAGGCGCGGGGGGTATATACAATGAGCAGTTCTTC. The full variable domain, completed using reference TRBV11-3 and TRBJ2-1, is EAGVVQSPRYKIIEKKQPVAFWCNPISGHNTLYWYLQNLGQGPELLIRYENEEAVDDSQLPKDRFSAERLKGVDSTLKIQPAELGDSAVYLCASSLGAGGIYNEQFFGPGTRLTVL.

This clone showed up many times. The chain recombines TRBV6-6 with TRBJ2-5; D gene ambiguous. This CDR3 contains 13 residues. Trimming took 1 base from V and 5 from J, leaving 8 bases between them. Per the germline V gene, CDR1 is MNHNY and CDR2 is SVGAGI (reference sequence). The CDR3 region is CASSYYDGETQYF. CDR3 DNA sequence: TGTGCCAGCAGTTACTACGACGGGGAGACCCAGTACTTC.

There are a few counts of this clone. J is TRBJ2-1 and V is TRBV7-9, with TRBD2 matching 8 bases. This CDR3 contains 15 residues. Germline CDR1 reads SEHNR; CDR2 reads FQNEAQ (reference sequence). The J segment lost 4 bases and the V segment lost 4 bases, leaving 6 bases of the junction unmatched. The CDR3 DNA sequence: TGTGCCAGCAGCTCCCTAGCTAGCGGGTACAATGAGCAGTTCTTC. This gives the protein CASSSLASGYNEQFF.

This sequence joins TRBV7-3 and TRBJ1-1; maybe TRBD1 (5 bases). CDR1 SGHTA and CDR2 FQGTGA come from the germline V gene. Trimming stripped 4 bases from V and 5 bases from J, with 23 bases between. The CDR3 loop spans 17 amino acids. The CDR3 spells CASSSHERRGARTEAFF. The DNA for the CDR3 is TGTGCCAGCAGCTCTCACGAACGGCGGGGCGCGAGGACTGAAGCTTTCTTT.

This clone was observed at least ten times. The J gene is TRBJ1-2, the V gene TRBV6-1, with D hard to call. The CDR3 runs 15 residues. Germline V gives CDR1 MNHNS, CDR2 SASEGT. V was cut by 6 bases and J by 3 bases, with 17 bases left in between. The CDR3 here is CASRSGATTYYGYTF. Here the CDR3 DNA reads TGTGCCAGCAGGTCGGGAGCGACAACGTACTATGGCTACACCTTC.

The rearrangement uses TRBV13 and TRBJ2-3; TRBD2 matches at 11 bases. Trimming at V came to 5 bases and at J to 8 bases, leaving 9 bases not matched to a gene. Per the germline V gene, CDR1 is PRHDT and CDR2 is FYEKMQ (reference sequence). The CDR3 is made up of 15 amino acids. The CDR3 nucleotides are TGTGCCAGCAGCACACTAGCGGGAGAGGGTGTTACGCAGTATTTT. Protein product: CASSTLAGEGVTQYF.

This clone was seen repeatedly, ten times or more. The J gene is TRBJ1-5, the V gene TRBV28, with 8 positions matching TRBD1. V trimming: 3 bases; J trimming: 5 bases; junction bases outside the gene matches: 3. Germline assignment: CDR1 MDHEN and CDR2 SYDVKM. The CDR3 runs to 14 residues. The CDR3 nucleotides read TGTGCCAGCAGTTTGGACAGGGTCTATCAGCCCCAGCATTTT. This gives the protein CASSLDRVYQPQHF.

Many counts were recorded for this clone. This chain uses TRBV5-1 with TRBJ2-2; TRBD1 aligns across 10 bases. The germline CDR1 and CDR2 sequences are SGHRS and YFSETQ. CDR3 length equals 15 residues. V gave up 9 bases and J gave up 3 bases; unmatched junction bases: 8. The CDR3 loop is CATFPGQGDTGELFF. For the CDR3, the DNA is TGCGCCACTTTCCCAGGACAGGGGGACACCGGGGAGCTGTTTTTT.

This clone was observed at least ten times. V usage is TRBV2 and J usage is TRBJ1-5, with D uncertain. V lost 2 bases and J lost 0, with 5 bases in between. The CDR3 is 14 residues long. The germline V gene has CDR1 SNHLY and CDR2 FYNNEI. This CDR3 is CASSEHSSNQPQHF. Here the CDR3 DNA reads TGTGCCAGCAGTGAACATAGTAGCAATCAGCCCCAGCATTTT.

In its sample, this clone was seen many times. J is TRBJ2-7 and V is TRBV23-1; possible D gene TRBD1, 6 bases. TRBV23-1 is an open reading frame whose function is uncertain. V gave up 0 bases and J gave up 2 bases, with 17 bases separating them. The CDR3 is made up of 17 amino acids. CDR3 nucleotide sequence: TGCGCCAGCAGTCAATCGGAAGAGGGACATGCTACCTACGAGCAGTACTTC. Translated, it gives CASSQSEEGHATYEQYF.

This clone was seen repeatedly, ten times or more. DNA of the CDR3: TGTGCCATCAGTGACCCACTAGCGGGAGTTTTTTACGAGCAGTACTTC. The encoded protein is CAISDPLAGVFYEQYF. The chain combines TRBV10-3 with TRBJ2-7; 11 positions agree with TRBD2. The CDR3 is made up of 16 amino acids. Germline V lookup: CDR1 ENHRY, CDR2 SYGVKD. The J segment lost 4 bases and the V segment lost 3 bases, leaving 8 bases of the junction unmatched.

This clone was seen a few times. CDR3 DNA: TGTGCCAGCAGCGTCATCGGTGGAGGGGACACTGAAGCTTTCTTT. It is translated as CASSVIGGGDTEAFF. The rearrangement uses TRBV9 and TRBJ1-1, with D possibly TRBD1 on 5 matching bases. CDR1 SGDLS and CDR2 YYNGEE come from the germline V gene. The CDR3 is 15 amino acids. V was shortened by 2 bases and J by 3 bases, with 14 bases between the two germline ends.

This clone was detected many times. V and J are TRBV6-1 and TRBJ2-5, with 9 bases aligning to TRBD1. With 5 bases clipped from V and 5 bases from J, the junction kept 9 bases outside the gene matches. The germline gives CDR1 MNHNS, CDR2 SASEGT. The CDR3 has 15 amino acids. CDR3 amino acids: CASSLITGGRETQYF. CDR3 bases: TGTGCCAGCAGTTTGATTACAGGGGGCAGGGAGACCCAGTACTTC.

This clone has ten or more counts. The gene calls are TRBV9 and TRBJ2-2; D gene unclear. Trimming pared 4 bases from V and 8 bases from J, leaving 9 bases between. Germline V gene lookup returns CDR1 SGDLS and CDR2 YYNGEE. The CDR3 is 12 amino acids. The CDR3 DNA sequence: TGTGCCAGCAGCCCACCGGTGGGGGAGCTGTTTTTT. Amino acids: CASSPPVGELFF.

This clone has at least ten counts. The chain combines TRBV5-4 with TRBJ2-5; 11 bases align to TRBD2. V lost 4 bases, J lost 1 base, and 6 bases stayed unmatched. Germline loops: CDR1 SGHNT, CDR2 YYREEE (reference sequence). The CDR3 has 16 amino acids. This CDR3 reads CASSDRLAGSQETQYF. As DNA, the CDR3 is TGTGCCAGCAGCGATAGACTAGCGGGGAGCCAAGAGACCCAGTACTTC.

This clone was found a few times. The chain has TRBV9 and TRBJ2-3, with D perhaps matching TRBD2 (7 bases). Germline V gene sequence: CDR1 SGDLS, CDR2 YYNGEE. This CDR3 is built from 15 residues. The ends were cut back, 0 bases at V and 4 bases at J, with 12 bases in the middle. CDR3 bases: TGTGCCAGCAGCGTAGAGGGGGGGCCTTCAGATACGCAGTATTTT. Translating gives CASSVEGGPSDTQYF.

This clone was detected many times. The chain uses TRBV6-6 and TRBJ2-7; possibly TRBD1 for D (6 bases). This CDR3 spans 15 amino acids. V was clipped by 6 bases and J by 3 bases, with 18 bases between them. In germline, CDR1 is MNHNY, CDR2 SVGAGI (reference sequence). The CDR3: CASRQDRALHYEQYF. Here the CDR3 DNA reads TGTGCCAGCAGACAGGACAGAGCCCTTCACTACGAGCAGTACTTC.

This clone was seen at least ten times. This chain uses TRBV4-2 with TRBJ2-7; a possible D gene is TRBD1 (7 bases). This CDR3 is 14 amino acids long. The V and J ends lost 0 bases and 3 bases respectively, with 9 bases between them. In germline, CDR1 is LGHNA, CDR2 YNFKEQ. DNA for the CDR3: TGTGCCAGCAGCCAAGATCAGGGGGGCTACGAGCAGTACTTC. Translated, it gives CASSQDQGGYEQYF.

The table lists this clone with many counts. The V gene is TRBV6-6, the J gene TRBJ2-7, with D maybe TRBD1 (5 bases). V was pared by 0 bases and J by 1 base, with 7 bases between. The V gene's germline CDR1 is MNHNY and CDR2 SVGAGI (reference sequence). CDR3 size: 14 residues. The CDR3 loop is CASSYSTASYEQYF. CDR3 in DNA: TGTGCCAGCAGTTACTCGACAGCTTCCTACGAGCAGTACTTC.

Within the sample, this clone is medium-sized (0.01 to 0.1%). CDR3 in amino acids: CASTGQGVGNYGYTF. The CDR3 DNA follows: TGTGCCAGCACCGGACAGGGGGTCGGGAACTATGGCTACACCTTC. This chain connects TRBV6-5 to TRBJ1-2, with 10 bases lining up with TRBD1. Germline values: CDR1 MNHEY, CDR2 SVGAGI. The junction had 7 bases not matched to a gene; V was cut back by 7 bases and J by 2 bases. This CDR3 region has 15 residues.

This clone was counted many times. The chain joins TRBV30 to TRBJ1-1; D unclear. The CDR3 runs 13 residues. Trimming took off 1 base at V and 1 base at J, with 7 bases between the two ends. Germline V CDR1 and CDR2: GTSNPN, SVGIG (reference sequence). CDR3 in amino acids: CAWSGLRNTEAFF. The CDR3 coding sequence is TGTGCCTGGAGTGGTCTTAGGAACACTGAAGCTTTCTTT. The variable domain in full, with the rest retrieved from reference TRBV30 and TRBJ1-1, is SQTIHQWPATLVQPVGSPLSLECTVEGTSNPNLYWYRQAAGRGLQLLFYSVGIGQISSEVPQNLSASRPQDRQFILSSKKLLLSDSGFYLCAWSGLRNTEAFFGQGTRLTVV.

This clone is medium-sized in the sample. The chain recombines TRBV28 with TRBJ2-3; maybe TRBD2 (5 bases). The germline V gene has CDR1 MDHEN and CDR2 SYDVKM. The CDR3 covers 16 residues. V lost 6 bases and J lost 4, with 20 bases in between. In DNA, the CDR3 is TGTGCCAGCAGATCCCTGTGGAGCGGTCTCGCAGATACGCAGTATTTT. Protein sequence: CASRSLWSGLADTQYF.

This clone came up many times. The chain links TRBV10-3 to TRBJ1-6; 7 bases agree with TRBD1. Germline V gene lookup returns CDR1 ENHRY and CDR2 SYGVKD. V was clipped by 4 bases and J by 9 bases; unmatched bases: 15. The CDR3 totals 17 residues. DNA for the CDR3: TGTGCCATCAGTGCTTCGATGGGACAGACACGGGGTTCACCCCTCCACTTT. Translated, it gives CAISASMGQTRGSPLHF.

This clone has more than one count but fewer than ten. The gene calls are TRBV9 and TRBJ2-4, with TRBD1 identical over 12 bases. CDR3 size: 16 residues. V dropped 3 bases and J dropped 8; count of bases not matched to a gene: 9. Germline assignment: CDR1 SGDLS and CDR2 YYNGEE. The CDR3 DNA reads TGTGCCAGCAGCGGAAGGGGACAGGGGGCGCGGGACATTCAGTACTTC. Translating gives CASSGRGQGARDIQYF.

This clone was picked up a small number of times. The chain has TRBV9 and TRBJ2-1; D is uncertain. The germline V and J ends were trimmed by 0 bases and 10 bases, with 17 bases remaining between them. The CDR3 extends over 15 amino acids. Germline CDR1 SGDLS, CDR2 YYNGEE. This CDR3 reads CASSVAPHSVDEQFF. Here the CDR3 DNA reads TGTGCCAGCAGCGTAGCCCCCCACAGTGTAGACGAGCAGTTCTTC. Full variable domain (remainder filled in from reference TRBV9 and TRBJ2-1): DSGVTQTPKHLITATGQRVTLRCSPRSGDLSVYWYQQSLDQGLQFLIQYYNGEERAKGNILERFSAQQFPDLHSELNLSSLELGDSALYFCASSVAPHSVDEQFFGPGTRLTVL.

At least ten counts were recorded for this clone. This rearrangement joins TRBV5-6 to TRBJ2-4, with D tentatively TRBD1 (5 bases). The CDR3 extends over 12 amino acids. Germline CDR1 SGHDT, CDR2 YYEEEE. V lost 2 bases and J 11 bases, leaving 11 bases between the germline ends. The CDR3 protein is CASSFARDVQYF. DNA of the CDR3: TGTGCCAGCAGCTTCGCCAGGGATGTTCAGTACTTC.

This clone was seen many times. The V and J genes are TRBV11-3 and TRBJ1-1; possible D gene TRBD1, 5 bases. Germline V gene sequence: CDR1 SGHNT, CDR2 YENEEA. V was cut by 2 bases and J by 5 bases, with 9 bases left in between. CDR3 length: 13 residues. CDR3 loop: CASSLTGLTEAFF. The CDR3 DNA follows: TGTGCCAGCAGCTTAACAGGTCTGACTGAAGCTTTCTTT.

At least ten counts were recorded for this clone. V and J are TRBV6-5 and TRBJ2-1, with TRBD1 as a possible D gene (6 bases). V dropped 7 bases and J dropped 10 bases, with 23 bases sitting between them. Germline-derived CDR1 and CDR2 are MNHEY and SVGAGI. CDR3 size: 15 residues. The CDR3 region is CASNRGAGDKQEQFF. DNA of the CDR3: TGTGCCAGCAATAGAGGGGCCGGGGACAAACAAGAGCAGTTCTTC.

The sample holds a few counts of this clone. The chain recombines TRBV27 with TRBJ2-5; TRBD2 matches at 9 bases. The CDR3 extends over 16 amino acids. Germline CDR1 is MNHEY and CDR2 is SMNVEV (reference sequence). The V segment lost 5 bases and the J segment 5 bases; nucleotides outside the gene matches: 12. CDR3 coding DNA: TGTGCCAGCAGTAAGCTAGCGGGAACGTGGGGGGAGACCCAGTACTTC. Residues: CASSKLAGTWGETQYF.